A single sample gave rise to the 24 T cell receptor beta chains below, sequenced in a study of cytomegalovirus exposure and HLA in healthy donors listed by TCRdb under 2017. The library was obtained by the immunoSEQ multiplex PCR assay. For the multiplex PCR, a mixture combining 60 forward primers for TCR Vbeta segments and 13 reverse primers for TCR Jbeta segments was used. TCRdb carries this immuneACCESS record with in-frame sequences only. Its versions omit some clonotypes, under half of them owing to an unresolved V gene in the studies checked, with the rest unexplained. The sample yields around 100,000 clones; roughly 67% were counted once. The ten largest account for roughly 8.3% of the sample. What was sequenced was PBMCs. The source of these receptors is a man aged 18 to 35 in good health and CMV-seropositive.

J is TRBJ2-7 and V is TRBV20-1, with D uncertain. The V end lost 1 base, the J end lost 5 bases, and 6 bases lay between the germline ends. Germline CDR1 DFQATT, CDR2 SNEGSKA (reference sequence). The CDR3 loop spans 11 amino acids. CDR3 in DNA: TGCAGTGCTAGAGTGGGCCACGAGCAGTACGTC. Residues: CSARVGHEQYV.

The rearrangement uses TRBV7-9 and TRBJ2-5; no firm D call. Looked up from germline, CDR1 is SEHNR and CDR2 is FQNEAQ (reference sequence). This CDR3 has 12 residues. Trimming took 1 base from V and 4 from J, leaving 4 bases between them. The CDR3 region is CASSLVGETQYF. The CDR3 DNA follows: TGTGCCAGCAGCTTAGTCGGAGAGACCCAGTACTTC.

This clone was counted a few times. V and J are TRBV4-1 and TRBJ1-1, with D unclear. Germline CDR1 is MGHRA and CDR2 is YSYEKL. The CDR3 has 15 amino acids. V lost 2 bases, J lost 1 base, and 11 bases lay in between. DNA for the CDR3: TGCGCCAGCAGCCAACTTACCCCACAGAACACTGAAGCTTTCTTT. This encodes CASSQLTPQNTEAFF.

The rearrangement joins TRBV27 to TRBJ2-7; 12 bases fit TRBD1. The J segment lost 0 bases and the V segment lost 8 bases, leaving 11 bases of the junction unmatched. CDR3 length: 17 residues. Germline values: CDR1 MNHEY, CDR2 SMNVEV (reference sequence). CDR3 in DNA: TGTGCCAGCCCGACCGGGACAGGGGGCCGGAACTCCTACGAGCAGTACGTC. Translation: CASPTGTGGRNSYEQYV.

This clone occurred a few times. The CDR3 DNA sequence: TGTGCCAGCAGCCCATGGGCAGGGCAAAACACTGAAGCTTTCTTT. Protein product: CASSPWAGQNTEAFF. The rearrangement uses TRBV11-2 and TRBJ1-1, with D maybe TRBD1 (5 bases). In germline, CDR1 is SGHAT, CDR2 FQNNGV. Trimming stripped 5 bases from V and 2 bases from J, with 15 bases between. The CDR3 has 15 amino acids.

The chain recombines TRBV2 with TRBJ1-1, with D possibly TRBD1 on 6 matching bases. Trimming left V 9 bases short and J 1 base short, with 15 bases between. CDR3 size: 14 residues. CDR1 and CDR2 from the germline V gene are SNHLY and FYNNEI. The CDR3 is CARGEYRANTEAFF. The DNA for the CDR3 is TGTGCCAGGGGGGAGTACAGGGCGAACACTGAAGCTTTCTTT.

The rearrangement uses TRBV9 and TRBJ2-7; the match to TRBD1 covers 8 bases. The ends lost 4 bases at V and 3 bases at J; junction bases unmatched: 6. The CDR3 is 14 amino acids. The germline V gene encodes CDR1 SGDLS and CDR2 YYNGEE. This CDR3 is CASSTQTGDYEQYF. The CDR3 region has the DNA TGTGCCAGCAGCACACAGACAGGGGACTACGAGCAGTACTTC.

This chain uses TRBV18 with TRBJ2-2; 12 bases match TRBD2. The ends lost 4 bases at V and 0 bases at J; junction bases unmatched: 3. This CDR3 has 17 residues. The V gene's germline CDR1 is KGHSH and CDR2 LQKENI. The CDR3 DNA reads TGTGCCAGCTCACAAAGACTAGCGGGAGCGAACACCGGGGAGCTGTTTTTT. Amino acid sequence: CASSQRLAGANTGELFF.

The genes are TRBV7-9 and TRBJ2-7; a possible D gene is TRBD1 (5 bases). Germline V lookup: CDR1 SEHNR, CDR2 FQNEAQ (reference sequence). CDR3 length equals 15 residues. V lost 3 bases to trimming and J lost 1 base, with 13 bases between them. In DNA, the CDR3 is TGTGCCAGCAGCTTCGACAGAAGTAGGTCCTACGAGCAGTACTTC. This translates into CASSFDRSRSYEQYF.

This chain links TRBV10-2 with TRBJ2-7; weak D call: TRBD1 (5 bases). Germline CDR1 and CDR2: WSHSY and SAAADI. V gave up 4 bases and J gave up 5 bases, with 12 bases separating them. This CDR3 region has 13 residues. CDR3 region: CASSGQGIHEQYF. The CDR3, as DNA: TGCGCCAGCAGTGGGCAGGGTATCCACGAGCAGTACTTC.

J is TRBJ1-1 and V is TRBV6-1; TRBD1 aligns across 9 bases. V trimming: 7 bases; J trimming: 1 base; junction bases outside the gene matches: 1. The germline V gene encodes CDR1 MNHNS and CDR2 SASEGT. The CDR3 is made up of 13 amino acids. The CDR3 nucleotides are TGTGCCAGCAAGGACAGGGGGAACACTGAAGCTTTCTTT. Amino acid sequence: CASKDRGNTEAFF.

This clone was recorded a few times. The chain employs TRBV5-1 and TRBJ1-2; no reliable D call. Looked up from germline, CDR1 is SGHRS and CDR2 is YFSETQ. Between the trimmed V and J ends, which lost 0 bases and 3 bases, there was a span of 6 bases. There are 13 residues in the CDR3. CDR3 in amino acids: CASSLGRDYGYTF. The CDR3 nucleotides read TGCGCCAGCAGCTTGGGGAGGGACTATGGCTACACCTTC.

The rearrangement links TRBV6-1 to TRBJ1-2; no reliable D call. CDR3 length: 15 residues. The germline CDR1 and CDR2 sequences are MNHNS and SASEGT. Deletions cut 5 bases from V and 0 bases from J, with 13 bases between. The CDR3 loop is CASSPYSSSNYGYTF. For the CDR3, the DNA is TGTGCCAGCAGTCCGTACAGCTCCTCTAACTATGGCTACACCTTC.

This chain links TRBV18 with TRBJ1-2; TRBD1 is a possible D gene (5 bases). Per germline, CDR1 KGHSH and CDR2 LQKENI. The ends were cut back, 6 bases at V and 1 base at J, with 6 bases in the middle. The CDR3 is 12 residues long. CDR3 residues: CASSQGNYGYTF. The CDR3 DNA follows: TGTGCCAGCTCTCAGGGTAACTATGGCTACACCTTC. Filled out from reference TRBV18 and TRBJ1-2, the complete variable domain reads NAGVMQNPRHLVRRRGQEARLRCSPMKGHSHVYWYRQLPEEGLKFMVYLQKENIIDESGMPKERFSAEFPKEGPSILRIQQVVRGDSAAYFCASSQGNYGYTFGSGTRLTVV.

The CDR3 here is CASSPAGNNQPQHF. The CDR3 DNA follows: TGTGCCAGCAGCCCAGCGGGTAACAATCAGCCCCAGCATTTT. The V and J genes are TRBV11-2 and TRBJ1-5; D not resolved. The ends were cut back, 5 bases at V and 3 bases at J, with 11 bases in the middle. The CDR3 totals 14 residues. Per germline, CDR1 SGHAT and CDR2 FQNNGV.

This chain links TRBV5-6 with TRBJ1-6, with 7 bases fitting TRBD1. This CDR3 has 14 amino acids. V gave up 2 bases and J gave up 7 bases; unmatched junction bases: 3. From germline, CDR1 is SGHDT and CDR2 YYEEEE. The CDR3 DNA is TGTGCCAGCAGCTTCCGGGACAGAAATTCACCCCTCCACTTT. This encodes CASSFRDRNSPLHF.

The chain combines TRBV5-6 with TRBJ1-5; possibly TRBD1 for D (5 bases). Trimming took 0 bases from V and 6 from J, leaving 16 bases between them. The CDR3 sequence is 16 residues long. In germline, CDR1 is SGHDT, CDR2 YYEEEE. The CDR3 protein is CASSLAGQAVSQPQHF. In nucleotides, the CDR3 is TGTGCCAGCAGCTTGGCAGGGCAGGCGGTGAGTCAGCCCCAGCATTTT.

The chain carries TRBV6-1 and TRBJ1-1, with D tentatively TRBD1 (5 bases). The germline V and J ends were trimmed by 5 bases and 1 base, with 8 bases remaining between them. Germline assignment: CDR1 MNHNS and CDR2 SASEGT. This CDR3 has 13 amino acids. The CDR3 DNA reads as TGTGCCAGCAGTAGACAGTGGAACACTGAAGCTTTCTTT. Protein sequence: CASSRQWNTEAFF.

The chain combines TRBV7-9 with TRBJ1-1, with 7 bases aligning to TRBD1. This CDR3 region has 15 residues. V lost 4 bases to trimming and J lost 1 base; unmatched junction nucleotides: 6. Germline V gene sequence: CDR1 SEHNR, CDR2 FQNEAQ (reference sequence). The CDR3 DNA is TGTGCCAGCAGCTCCGCCGACAGGGAGAACACTGAAGCTTTCTTT. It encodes CASSSADRENTEAFF.

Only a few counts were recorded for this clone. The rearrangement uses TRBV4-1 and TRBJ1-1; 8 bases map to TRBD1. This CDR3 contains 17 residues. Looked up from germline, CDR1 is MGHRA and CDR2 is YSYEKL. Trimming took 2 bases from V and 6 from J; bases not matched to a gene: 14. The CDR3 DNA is TGCGCCAGCAGCCAACCCTTCCCGAGACAGGGGAGGCCTGAAGCTTTCTTT. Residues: CASSQPFPRQGRPEAFF.

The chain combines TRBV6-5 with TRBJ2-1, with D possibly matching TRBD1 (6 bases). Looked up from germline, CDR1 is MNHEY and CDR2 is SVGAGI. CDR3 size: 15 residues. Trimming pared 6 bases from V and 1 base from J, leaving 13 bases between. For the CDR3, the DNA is TGTGCCAGCAGACCAGGACAGAGATCCTACAATGAGCAGTTCTTC. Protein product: CASRPGQRSYNEQFF.

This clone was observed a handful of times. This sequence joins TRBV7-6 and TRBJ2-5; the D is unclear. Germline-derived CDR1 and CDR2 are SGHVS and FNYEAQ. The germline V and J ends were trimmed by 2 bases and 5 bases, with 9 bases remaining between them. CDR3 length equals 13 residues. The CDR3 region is CASSLSGRETQYF. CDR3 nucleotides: TGTGCCAGCAGCTTAAGTGGGCGCGAGACCCAGTACTTC.

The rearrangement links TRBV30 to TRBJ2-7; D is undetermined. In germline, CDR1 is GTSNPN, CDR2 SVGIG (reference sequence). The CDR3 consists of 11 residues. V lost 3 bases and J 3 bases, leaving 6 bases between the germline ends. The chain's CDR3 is CAWSGHYEQYF. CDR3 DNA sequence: TGTGCCTGGAGCGGTCACTACGAGCAGTACTTC.

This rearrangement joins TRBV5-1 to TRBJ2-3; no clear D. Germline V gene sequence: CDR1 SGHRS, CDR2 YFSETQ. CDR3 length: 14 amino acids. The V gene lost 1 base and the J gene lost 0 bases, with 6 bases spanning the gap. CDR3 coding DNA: TGCGCCAGCAGCTTGATCAGTAGCACAGATACGCAGTATTTT. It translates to CASSLISSTDTQYF.